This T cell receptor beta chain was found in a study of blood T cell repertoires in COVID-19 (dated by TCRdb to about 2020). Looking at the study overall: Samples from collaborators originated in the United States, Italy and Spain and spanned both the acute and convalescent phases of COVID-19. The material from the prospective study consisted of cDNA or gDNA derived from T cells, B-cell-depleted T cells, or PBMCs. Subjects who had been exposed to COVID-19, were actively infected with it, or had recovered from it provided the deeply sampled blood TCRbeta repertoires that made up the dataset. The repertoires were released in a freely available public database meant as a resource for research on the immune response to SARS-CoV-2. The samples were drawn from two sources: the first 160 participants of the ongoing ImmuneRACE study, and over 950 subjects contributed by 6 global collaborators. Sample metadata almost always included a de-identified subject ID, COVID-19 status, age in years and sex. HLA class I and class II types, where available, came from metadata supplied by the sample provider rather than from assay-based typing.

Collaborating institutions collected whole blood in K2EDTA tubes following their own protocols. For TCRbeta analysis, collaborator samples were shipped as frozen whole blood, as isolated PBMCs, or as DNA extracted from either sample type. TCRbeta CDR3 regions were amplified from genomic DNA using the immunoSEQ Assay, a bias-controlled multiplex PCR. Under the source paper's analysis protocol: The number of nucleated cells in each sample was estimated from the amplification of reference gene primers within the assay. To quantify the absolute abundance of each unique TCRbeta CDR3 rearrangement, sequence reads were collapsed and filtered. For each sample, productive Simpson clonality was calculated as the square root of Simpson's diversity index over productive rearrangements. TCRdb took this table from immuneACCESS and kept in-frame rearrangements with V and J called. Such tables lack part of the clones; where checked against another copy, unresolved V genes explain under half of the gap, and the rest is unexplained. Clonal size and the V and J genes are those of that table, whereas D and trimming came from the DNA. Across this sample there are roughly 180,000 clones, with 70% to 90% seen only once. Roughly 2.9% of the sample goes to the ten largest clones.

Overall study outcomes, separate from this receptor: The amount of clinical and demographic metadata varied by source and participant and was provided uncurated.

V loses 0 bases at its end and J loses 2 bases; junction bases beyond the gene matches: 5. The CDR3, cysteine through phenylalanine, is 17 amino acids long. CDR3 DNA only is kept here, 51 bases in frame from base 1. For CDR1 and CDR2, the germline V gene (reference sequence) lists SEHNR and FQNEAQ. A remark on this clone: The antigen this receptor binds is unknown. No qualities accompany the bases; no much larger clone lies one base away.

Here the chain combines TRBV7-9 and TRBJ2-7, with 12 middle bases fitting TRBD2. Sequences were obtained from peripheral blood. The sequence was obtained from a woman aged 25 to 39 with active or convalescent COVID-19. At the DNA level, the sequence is TGTGCCAGCAGCTTAGCGCTAGCGGGGGGGCGCCCCTACGAGCAGTACTTC. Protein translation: CASSLALAGGRPYEQYF.